What follows describes a single T cell receptor beta chain. Within the sample, other DNA sequences also encode this same CDR3. The data derive from a study of blood T cell repertoires in COVID-19. Study background: The analysed material was cDNA or gDNA that came from T cells, B-cell-depleted T cells, or PBMCs.

V trimming: 4 bases; J trimming: 5 bases; junction bases outside the gene matches: 2. The CDR3 extends over 13 amino acids. Looked up from germline, CDR1 is MDHEN and CDR2 is SYDVKM. This table comes from immunoSEQ multiplex PCR, and its TCRdb copy is limited to in-frame clones, with some not included. Among more than 300,000 clones listed, almost 90% were seen once. Patients from Seattle were sampled longitudinally, starting during active infection. The chain joins TRBV28 to TRBJ1-2, with 9 bases fitting TRBD1. The sequencing sample was made of peripheral blood. This sequence originates from a woman aged 70-85 years with COVID-19, enrolled during active disease. The CDR3, as DNA: TGTGCCAGCAGTTCGGGACAGGGATATGGCTACACCTTC. It codes for CASSSGQGYGYTF.